A single sample gave rise to the 15 T cell receptor beta chains below, sequenced in a study of T cell changes during pregnancy in multiple sclerosis. Repertoires were generated with immunoSEQ multiplex PCR, while TCRdb's copy carries only in-frame clones and drops some. Among over 60,000 clones listed, roughly 87% were seen once. Material: peripheral blood, obtained in the first trimester of pregnancy. The receptor source for this set is a female donor with multiple sclerosis, enrolled in a pregnancy study.

V usage is TRBV5-1 and J usage is TRBJ2-5; 8 bases fit TRBD1. Trimming took 4 bases from V and 3 from J; bases not matched to a gene: 2. CDR1 and CDR2 from the germline V gene are SGHRS and YFSETQ. This CDR3 is 13 amino acids long. CDR3 nucleotide sequence: TGCGCCAGCAGCGAGACAGGGGAAGAGACCCAGTACTTC. Translated, it gives CASSETGEETQYF.

The chain uses TRBV7-8 and TRBJ2-2; D may be TRBD1 (6 bases). The CDR3 loop spans 14 amino acids. The germline V gene has CDR1 SGHVS and CDR2 FQNEAQ. V shed 2 bases and J shed 10 bases, with 14 bases lying between them. The CDR3 coding sequence is TGTGCCAGCAGCTTAAGGTCTGGGGGCCTGGAGCTGTTTTTT. Translation: CASSLRSGGLELFF.

This clone appeared a single time. The V call is TRBV18, the J call TRBJ2-5; D possibly corresponds to TRBD2 (5 bases). This CDR3 has 15 amino acids. Trimming stripped 4 bases from V and 2 bases from J, with 14 bases between. Germline V gene sequence: CDR1 KGHSH, CDR2 LQKENI. The CDR3 reads CASSLPGADQETQYF. In DNA, the CDR3 is TGTGCCAGCTCACTACCTGGAGCGGATCAAGAGACCCAGTACTTC.

The chain is built from TRBV7-9 and TRBJ1-1; D remains unclear. Trimming left V 5 bases short and J 0 bases short, with 10 bases between. Germline V CDR1 and CDR2: SEHNR, FQNEAQ (reference sequence). The CDR3 has 14 amino acids. CDR3: CASSPPPMNTEAFF. Written as DNA, the CDR3 is TGTGCCAGCAGCCCACCCCCTATGAACACTGAAGCTTTCTTT.

The chain recombines TRBV7-2 with TRBJ1-6, with 10 bases fitting TRBD1. This CDR3 has 15 residues. In germline, CDR1 is SGHTA, CDR2 FQGNSA. V shed 1 base, J shed 10 bases, and the junction held 4 bases outside the gene matches. CDR3 DNA: TGTGCCAGCAGCTTAGGGACAGGGGGTGGCTCACCCCTCCACTTT. Protein product: CASSLGTGGGSPLHF. Together with reference TRBV7-2 and TRBJ1-6, the CDR3 gives the full variable domain: GAGVSQSPSNKVTEKGKDVELRCDPISGHTALYWYRQSLGQGLEFLIYFQGNSAPDKSGLPSDRFSAERTGGSVSTLTIQRTQQEDSAVYLCASSLGTGGGSPLHFGNGTRLTVT.

The V call is TRBV5-6, the J call TRBJ1-3; D unclear. Trimming pared 4 bases from V and 3 bases from J, leaving 5 bases between. Germline assignment: CDR1 SGHDT and CDR2 YYEEEE. CDR3 length: 12 residues. CDR3 residues: CASSIYGNTIYF. The CDR3 DNA sequence: TGTGCCAGCAGCATTTATGGAAACACCATATATTTT.

V is TRBV18 and J is TRBJ2-7; no definite D call. This CDR3 comprises 12 residues. From germline, CDR1 is KGHSH and CDR2 LQKENI. Trimming shortened V by 3 bases and J by 1 base, and 4 bases separated the two germline ends. In DNA form, the CDR3 reads TGTGCCAGCTCACCGAGATCCTACGAGCAGTACTTC. Amino acid sequence: CASSPRSYEQYF.

The rearrangement links TRBV6-1 to TRBJ2-3, with TRBD2 as a possible D gene (6 bases). This CDR3 region has 16 residues. Germline V CDR1 and CDR2: MNHNS, SASEGT. V was cut by 1 base and J by 0 bases, with 11 bases left in between. The CDR3 DNA follows: TGTGCCAGCAGTGAAGATGTGCTAGCGAGCACAGATACGCAGTATTTT. Residues: CASSEDVLASTDTQYF.

The chain employs TRBV5-1 and TRBJ1-6; D possibly corresponds to TRBD1 (6 bases). V lost 4 bases and J 7 bases, leaving 12 bases between the germline ends. Germline-derived CDR1 and CDR2 are SGHRS and YFSETQ. The CDR3 length is 14 residues. CDR3: CASSNRVENSPLHF. DNA for the CDR3: TGCGCCAGCAGCAACAGGGTCGAGAATTCACCCCTCCACTTT.

The rearrangement uses TRBV7-9 and TRBJ2-1; D might be TRBD2 (5 bases). Germline-derived CDR1 and CDR2 are SEHNR and FQNEAQ (reference sequence). The ends were cut back, 2 bases at V and 5 bases at J, with 19 bases in the middle. The CDR3 extends over 17 amino acids. The CDR3 DNA sequence: TGTGCCAGCAGCTTATTCTCGTTGAGGGTTTACAACAATGAGCAGTTCTTC. Its protein product is CASSLFSLRVYNNEQFF. Supplemented by reference TRBV7-9 and TRBJ2-1, the full variable domain reads DTGVSQNPRHKITKRGQNVTFRCDPISEHNRLYWYRQTLGQGPEFLTYFQNEAQLEKSRLLSDRFSAERPKGSFSTLEIQRTEQGDSAMYLCASSLFSLRVYNNEQFFGPGTRLTVL.

The V gene is TRBV29-1, the J gene TRBJ2-3; TRBD2 is a possible D gene (6 bases). V lost 1 base to trimming and J lost 2 bases, with 13 bases between them. CDR3 length: 15 amino acids. Per germline, CDR1 SQVTM and CDR2 ANQGSEA. CDR3 protein: CSVEVDGGATDTQYF. Here the CDR3 DNA reads TGCAGCGTTGAAGTGGACGGGGGTGCCACAGATACGCAGTATTTT.

This clone appeared once. The chain recombines TRBV6-1 with TRBJ1-4, with D unclear. The V end was cut by 8 bases, the J end by 1 base, with 11 bases between. Germline-derived CDR1 and CDR2 are MNHNS and SASEGT. CDR3 length: 14 amino acids. DNA for the CDR3: TGTGCCAGCTCCCTTTCTATAACTAATGAAAAACTGTTTTTT. Its protein product is CASSLSITNEKLFF.

This sequence joins TRBV2 and TRBJ1-3, with TRBD1 matching 10 bases. The CDR3 runs to 16 residues. Germline CDR1 and CDR2: SNHLY and FYNNEI. After removal of 1 base from V and 0 bases from J, the junction contained 0 bases not matched to a gene. The CDR3 loop reads CASSEGTGGSGNTIYF. DNA of the CDR3: TGTGCCAGCAGTGAAGGGACAGGGGGCTCTGGAAACACCATATATTTT.

This chain joins TRBV29-1 and TRBJ2-7; 7 nucleotides match TRBD1. The germline gives CDR1 SQVTM, CDR2 ANQGSEA. The V gene end was trimmed by 5 bases and the J gene end by 2 bases; junction bases not matched to a gene: 3. CDR3 length equals 12 residues. CDR3 sequence reads: CSVSGQAYEQYF. The CDR3 DNA reads TGCAGCGTTTCCGGACAGGCCTACGAGCAGTACTTC.

The V and J genes are TRBV18 and TRBJ2-5, with 8 bases identical to TRBD2. V was clipped by 3 bases and J by 5 bases; unmatched bases: 11. CDR3 length equals 16 residues. Germline V gives CDR1 KGHSH, CDR2 LQKENI. This CDR3 reads CASSPRSRLATETQYF. The CDR3 nucleotides are TGTGCCAGCTCACCGCGTTCGAGACTAGCGACGGAGACCCAGTACTTC.